What follows describes a single TCR beta chain. Its antigen specificity is not known. The input lacks base qualities; no much larger clone sits a single base away. The data are from a study of T cell responses to AZD1222 COVID-19 vaccine (TCRdb year 2021). As for the study more broadly: A total of 230 or so trial participants underwent TCR sequencing, of whom around 200 received two doses of AZD1222 and about 25 received two doses of the MenACWY control vaccine. Trial participants were enrolled by age into subgroups of 18-55, 56-69 and 70-plus years, and around 140, 26 and 57 TCR-sequenced participants, respectively, were included in these subgroups. The paper as a whole reports these results and caveats: Because no day 14 peak-response samples were available, the repertoires could be characterized only after the peak T cell response. Conclusions about previously exposed vaccinees were limited because only six AZD1222 recipients were SARS-CoV-2 seropositive at baseline. Epitopes outside the regions mutated in the B.1.351 and B.1.1.7 variants were reportedly recognized by nearly half of the unique spike-specific TCRs. In the small 56-69-year group, the increase in depth fell short of significance, most likely because of low power. The whole spike protein was spanned by vaccine-associated CD4 TCRs, and dominant responses were seen in regions 160-218 and 743-854. Participants were mostly white British, with more females than males. The authors suggested clonal diversity may have been underestimated. After two AZD1222 doses, spike-specific TCR breadth and depth were significantly higher than at day 0 and than in MenACWY recipients.

The CDR3 regions of human TCRbeta chains were analyzed by immunosequencing. In the source study's methods: Repertoire TCRs were checked for matches against a reference library of SARS-CoV-2-specific TCRs that had been generated using the MIRA antigen-specificity platform. Breadth was defined as the fraction of unique TCRs that were SARS-CoV-2-associated, and depth was defined as the fraction of total T cells that were SARS-CoV-2-associated. Using the MIRA data, each spike-specific TCR was assigned both to the spike region to which the TCR was reactive and to a CD4 or CD8 class. Log10-transformed breadth and depth values were compared by one-way ANOVA with Sidak's multiple comparisons tests. TCRdb retrieved this table from immuneACCESS and kept in-frame rearrangements only. Not all clones are present; in checked studies, unresolved V genes account for under half, and no reason is known for the remainder. V, J and clone size are taken as reported in that table, and D and trimming were inferred from the DNA itself. A total of about 86,000 clones appear in this sample, about 88% of them only once. The biggest ten clones account for 6.9% of the sample.

The germline V gene specifies MNHEY as CDR1 and SVGAGI as CDR2. CDR3 length: 15 amino acids, cysteine to phenylalanine. The retained sequence is limited to the CDR3, 45 bases, with the frame set at the first base. V is cut back by 5 bases and J by 5 bases, with 5 bases in the junction unmatched. The time point label corresponds to: about 28 days (+/-7) after the second vaccine dose. Because spike-specific TCR depth and breadth did not differ between the two schedules, AZD1222 recipients who got a second dose at roughly 4 weeks were pooled with those who got a second dose at roughly 12 weeks. Vaccinee samples came from UK trials COV001 and COV002, including a single-blind randomized controlled phase 2/3 trial of AZD1222 (ChAdOx1 nCoV-19) in healthy adults. Trial participant PBMC samples were collected at day 0 and day 28 after the second dose for TCRbeta chain sequencing.

The specimen comprised peripheral blood, sampled 28 days after the second AZD1222 dose. The receptor was derived from an adult who received the AZD1222 COVID-19 vaccine. This sequence uses TRBV6-5 and TRBJ2-3; 12 bases in the middle match TRBD2. The CDR3: CASSLAGGLVDTQYF. The DNA sequence reads TGTGCCAGCAGTCTAGCGGGAGGGTTGGTAGATACGCAGTATTTT.